What follows are 27 T cell receptor beta chains derived from one specimen sequenced in a study of chemoradiotherapy in HPV16-positive cancers. Clones were sequenced by immunoSEQ multiplex PCR, and TCRdb holds only the in-frame ones, with some missing. Among tens of thousands of clones listed, 88% were seen once. The material sequenced was blood, taken from a patient who underwent chemoradiotherapy. The receptor set was obtained from a human donor with HPV-associated anogenital cancer.

The chain links TRBV6-5 to TRBJ2-7; D uncertain. V was trimmed by 5 bases and J by 3 bases, leaving 14 bases between them. Germline CDR1 MNHEY, CDR2 SVGAGI. CDR3 length equals 14 residues. Here the CDR3 reads CASSETRRSYEQYF. The CDR3 coding sequence is TGTGCCAGCAGTGAGACACGTCGAAGCTACGAGCAGTACTTC.

V is TRBV29-1 and J is TRBJ1-5; D call uncertain. Trimming left V 6 bases short and J 4 bases short, with 7 bases between. Germline CDR1 is SQVTM and CDR2 is ANQGSEA. The CDR3 loop spans 11 amino acids. The CDR3 protein is CSVGENQPQHF. The CDR3 coding sequence is TGCAGCGTCGGAGAAAATCAGCCCCAGCATTTT.

The chain recombines TRBV4-2 with TRBJ2-7; D remains ambiguous. Germline V lookup: CDR1 LGHNA, CDR2 YNFKEQ. V was clipped by 4 bases and J by 3 bases, with 16 bases between them. This CDR3 contains 15 residues. CDR3 in DNA: TGTGCCAGCAGCCCCTCCCGGGCCTCCAGCTACGAGCAGTACTTC. Its translation is CASSPSRASSYEQYF.

The chain employs TRBV7-9 and TRBJ2-5; no firm D call. This CDR3 spans 12 amino acids. CDR1 is SEHNR, CDR2 FQNEAQ, per germline (reference sequence). With 8 bases removed from V and 5 bases from J, the gap between germline ends came to 12 bases. The DNA of the CDR3 is TGTGCCAGCCCCCGTATAAGCGAGACCCAGTACTTC. The encoded protein is CASPRISETQYF.

This sequence joins TRBV7-6 and TRBJ1-1; D gene ambiguous. Germline V gene lookup returns CDR1 SGHVS and CDR2 FNYEAQ. This CDR3 is 14 amino acids long. The V and J ends lost 5 bases and 1 base respectively, with 11 bases between them. In nucleotides, the CDR3 is TGTGCCAGCAGCCTAGAGGTGGAGAACACTGAAGCTTTCTTT. Translated: CASSLEVENTEAFF.

The rearrangement joins TRBV6-1 to TRBJ2-3; D gene unclear. The germline V gene encodes CDR1 MNHNS and CDR2 SASEGT. The length of the CDR3 is 12 residues. Trimming took off 8 bases at V and 7 bases at J, with 13 bases between the two ends. DNA of the CDR3: TGTGCCAGCGGATCGGCTGCGAATACGCAGTATTTT. Translating it yields CASGSAANTQYF.

This chain links TRBV18 with TRBJ2-3; possible D gene TRBD2, 6 bases. CDR1 KGHSH and CDR2 LQKENI come from the germline V gene. Trimming pared 3 bases from V and 3 bases from J, leaving 13 bases between. The CDR3 has 15 residues. The CDR3, as DNA: TGTGCCAGCTCACCCTCGGAGGGTGTGACAGATACGCAGTATTTT. Amino acid sequence: CASSPSEGVTDTQYF.

The V call is TRBV18, the J call TRBJ2-2, with 8 bases that match TRBD1. The CDR3 runs to 17 residues. Germline V gene sequence: CDR1 KGHSH, CDR2 LQKENI. V dropped 1 base and J dropped 3; count of bases not matched to a gene: 7. The CDR3 here is CASSPLLQGVYTGELFF. The CDR3 bases are TGTGCCAGCTCACCACTATTACAGGGGGTGTACACCGGGGAGCTGTTTTTT.

The rearrangement uses TRBV29-1 and TRBJ2-3; D is uncertain. Trimming removed 5 bases at V and 2 bases at J, with 11 bases between. Germline V CDR1 and CDR2: SQVTM, ANQGSEA. This CDR3 spans 13 amino acids. CDR3 in amino acids: CSVPRHNTDTQYF. DNA for the CDR3: TGCAGCGTTCCCAGACATAACACAGATACGCAGTATTTT.

The chain combines TRBV6-1 with TRBJ1-6, with TRBD1 as a possible D gene (6 bases). The CDR3 runs to 15 residues. The V gene lost 3 bases and the J gene lost 1 base, with 7 bases spanning the gap. Germline values: CDR1 MNHNS, CDR2 SASEGT. CDR3 protein: CASSDRGSYNSPLHF. The CDR3 coding sequence is TGTGCCAGCAGTGACAGGGGATCCTATAATTCACCCCTCCACTTT.

The chain has TRBV5-6 and TRBJ2-5, with 10 bases matching TRBD1. J was trimmed by 2 bases and V by 6 bases; bases with no gene match: 13. The CDR3 is 17 residues long. CDR1 is SGHDT and CDR2 is YYEEEE in the germline V gene. The CDR3: CASITRIRDRGQETQYF. The CDR3 DNA follows: TGTGCCAGCATCACGCGGATCCGGGACAGGGGTCAAGAGACCCAGTACTTC.

The V call is TRBV28, the J call TRBJ1-2, with D possibly TRBD1 on 6 matching bases. From germline, CDR1 is MDHEN and CDR2 SYDVKM. The CDR3 has 14 amino acids. V gave up 8 bases and J gave up 6 bases, with 19 bases separating them. CDR3 loop: CASWNRGGSDGYTF. The DNA of the CDR3 is TGTGCCAGCTGGAATCGAGGGGGTTCGGATGGCTACACCTTC.

This clone appeared a few times. The rearrangement links TRBV14 to TRBJ1-3; D uncertain. V was shortened by 1 base and J by 2 bases, with 9 bases between the two germline ends. This CDR3 is built from 15 residues. Germline V gene data show CDR1 as SGHDN and CDR2 as FVKESK. This chain's CDR3 is CASSQASVTGNTIYF. The CDR3 coding sequence is TGTGCCAGCAGCCAAGCTTCAGTAACTGGAAACACCATATATTTT.

The CDR3: CASSGGTPNQPQHF. In nucleotides, the CDR3 is TGCGCCAGCAGTGGGGGGACACCTAATCAGCCCCAGCATTTT. V usage is TRBV10-2 and J usage is TRBJ1-5, with D perhaps TRBD1 (6 bases). CDR3 length: 14 amino acids. Germline V gives CDR1 WSHSY, CDR2 SAAADI. V lost 4 bases, J lost 4 bases, and 11 bases lay in between.

This clone turned up a few times. V usage is TRBV11-2 and J usage is TRBJ1-5; D call uncertain. Trimming took 10 bases from V and 9 from J, leaving 16 bases between them. Germline values: CDR1 SGHAT, CDR2 FQNNGV. The CDR3 spans 12 residues. The CDR3 DNA is TGTGCCACCGAGCGGGGTTATCGGCCCCAGCATTTT. Its protein product is CATERGYRPQHF.

The chain combines TRBV2 with TRBJ2-7; D gene uncertain. Trimming removed 2 bases at V and 7 bases at J, with 15 bases between. Germline V lookup: CDR1 SNHLY, CDR2 FYNNEI. The CDR3 loop spans 14 amino acids. This CDR3 is CASSERGPKGEQYF. CDR3 nucleotide sequence: TGTGCCAGCAGTGAACGCGGACCGAAGGGTGAGCAGTACTTC.

This clone appeared a single time. The rearrangement uses TRBV10-3 and TRBJ1-1; a weak D match, TRBD1 (6 bases). The CDR3 totals 13 residues. The V gene's germline CDR1 is ENHRY and CDR2 SYGVKD. Between the trimmed V and J ends, which lost 10 bases and 3 bases, there was a span of 15 bases. The CDR3 spells CATRTGPDTEAFF. The CDR3 DNA follows: TGTGCCACCCGTACAGGGCCGGACACTGAAGCTTTCTTT.

The V gene is TRBV5-1, the J gene TRBJ1-1; 8 nucleotides match TRBD1. Trimming removed 3 bases from V and 8 bases from J; junction bases left unmatched: 9. This CDR3 spans 14 amino acids. CDR1 and CDR2 from the germline V gene are SGHRS and YFSETQ. The CDR3 bases are TGCGCCAGCAGCTCGGCCCTTGGACAGGGAGAAGCTTTCTTT. Protein product: CASSSALGQGEAFF.

This chain joins TRBV19 and TRBJ1-1; D is uncertain. The CDR3 loop spans 16 amino acids. Trimming left V 5 bases short and J 0 bases short, with 16 bases between. Germline assignment: CDR1 LNHDA and CDR2 SQIVND (reference sequence). The chain's CDR3 is CASSVSDRAMNTEAFF. The DNA for the CDR3 is TGTGCCAGTAGTGTCAGTGATCGGGCTATGAACACTGAAGCTTTCTTT.

V and J are TRBV18 and TRBJ1-1; D is unresolved. CDR1 and CDR2 (germline): KGHSH, LQKENI. V was trimmed by 1 base and J by 0 bases, leaving 6 bases between them. The length of the CDR3 is 14 residues. For the CDR3, the DNA is TGTGCCAGCTCACCACAGGGCTTGAACACTGAAGCTTTCTTT. Amino acid sequence: CASSPQGLNTEAFF.

This sequence joins TRBV6-6 and TRBJ1-2; 10 nucleotides line up with TRBD1. Losses at the gene ends were 6 bases for V and 6 bases for J; bases not matched to a gene: 13. The CDR3 is 16 amino acids. Germline CDR1 MNHNY, CDR2 SVGAGI (reference sequence). DNA for the CDR3: TGTGCCAGCAGACGACTCCCGGGACAGGGGAAAGATGGCTACACCTTC. Residues: CASRRLPGQGKDGYTF.

The chain carries TRBV6-5 and TRBJ2-3, with D tentatively TRBD1 or TRBD2 (5 bases each). The ends were cut back, 0 bases at V and 0 bases at J, with 10 bases in the middle. The CDR3 consists of 16 residues. Germline-derived CDR1 and CDR2 are MNHEY and SVGAGI. Written as DNA, the CDR3 is TGTGCCAGCAGTTACTCGCACGGGGCTAGCACAGATACGCAGTATTTT. It encodes CASSYSHGASTDTQYF.

The chain has TRBV4-1 and TRBJ2-1; TRBD2 matches 11 bases. The CDR3 consists of 18 residues. Germline CDR1 is MGHRA and CDR2 is YSYEKL. With V trimmed by 4 bases and J by 2 bases, 10 bases remained unmatched. The chain's CDR3 is CASSRSVNSGRAYNEQFF. CDR3 DNA sequence: TGCGCCAGCAGCCGCTCGGTTAATAGCGGGAGGGCCTACAATGAGCAGTTCTTC.

This chain uses TRBV9 with TRBJ2-6; possible D gene TRBD1, 6 bases. Trimming cost V 3 bases and J 0 bases, with 16 bases left between them. Per the germline V gene, CDR1 is SGDLS and CDR2 is YYNGEE. The CDR3 loop spans 18 amino acids. The CDR3 sequence is CASSAPATGRSGANVLTF. Written as DNA, the CDR3 is TGTGCCAGCAGCGCCCCGGCGACAGGCCGCTCTGGGGCCAACGTCCTGACTTTC.

The chain has TRBV21-1 and TRBJ2-5; the DNA was not used to check the table's D call, TRBD1. TRBV21-1 is a recognized pseudogene. The CDR3 loop spans 18 amino acids. The CDR3 loop is CASSKALSGQGFKRTQYF. The CDR3, as DNA: TGTGCCAGCAGCAAAGCGCTTTCGGGACAGGGGTTCAAGAGGACCCAGTACTTC.

The rearrangement links TRBV19 to TRBJ2-7; possible D gene TRBD1, 6 bases. Germline CDR1 is LNHDA and CDR2 is SQIVND (reference sequence). Trimming removed 1 base at V and 3 bases at J, with 13 bases between. The CDR3 is made up of 15 amino acids. In DNA, the CDR3 is TGTGCCAGTAGTATAGGGGTCTCAGGGGACTACGAGCAGTACTTC. It specifies CASSIGVSGDYEQYF.

CDR3 nucleotides: TGTGCCAGCAAACAGCCATCGAATGAAAAACTGTTTTTT. Translation: CASKQPSNEKLFF. The chain joins TRBV28 to TRBJ1-4; D gene ambiguous. V lost 7 bases and J lost 5, with 11 bases in between. The CDR3 extends over 13 amino acids. From germline, CDR1 is MDHEN and CDR2 SYDVKM.